The clone carrying this TCR beta chain was observed a few times. Its antigen is not identified. The record originates from a study of cytomegalovirus exposure and HLA in healthy donors. Study at large: The 90 to 150 validation repertoires used a platform that matched the one used for the roughly 700 first-cohort repertoires, as a later analysis reported.

The method was immunoSEQ multiplex PCR; TCRdb's version includes in-frame clones alone and lacks a portion of them. The sample includes hundreds of thousands of clones, 75% to 90% seen only once; the top ten take roughly 0.83%. Study-level findings and limits: Researchers catalogued roughly 170 TCR beta chains as cytomegalovirus-associated. The tendency of first-cohort TCR clusters to co-occur in the approximately 120 validation repertoires was identified by a subsequent analysis.

From the 120-subject validation cohort, which was separate from the roughly 710-subject first cohort, the donors were drawn. This receptor was obtained from a woman aged 18 to 35 in good health and CMV-seronegative. Sequenced input: PBMCs.

The CDR3 reads CASSLAGTGLLEGYTF. The CDR3 bases are TGCGCCAGCAGCCTCGCCGGGACAGGCCTTTTAGAGGGCTACACCTTC. The V gene is TRBV5-1, the J gene TRBJ1-2; 8 bases match TRBD1. V was clipped by 4 bases and J by 8 bases; unmatched bases: 16. This CDR3 region has 16 residues. From germline, CDR1 is SGHRS and CDR2 YFSETQ.